Listed below are T cell receptor beta chains from one sample, sequenced in a study of blood T cells in healthy people across ages. MiXCR was run by TCRdb on the 5' RACE reads, yielding one entry per CDR3 protein. The sample carries about 680,000 distinct CDR3 sequences, 45% to 50% recorded once. The material sequenced was blood. Receptor source: a woman aged 60-70 years in good health. CDR3s include the opening cysteine and the closing phenylalanine or tryptophan. The D gene is left open where the match is weak. Rows give clone size only sometimes, using once, few, many, or a class for an expanded clone.

CASRLDVSYNEQFF	TGTGCCAGCCGTTTGGACGTCTCCTACAATGAGCAGTTCTTC	TRBV28	TRBJ2-1	-	-
CASSYRQGGDYGYTF	TGTGCCAGCAGTTACAGACAGGGGGGCGACTATGGCTACACCTTC	TRBV6-6	TRBJ1-2	-	TRBD1
CASSQVIAYGYTF	TGTGCCAGCAGCCAAGTAATCGCCTATGGCTACACCTTC	TRBV14	TRBJ1-2	-	-
CASSQDQAGNQPQHF	TGCGCCAGCAGCCAAGATCAGGCGGGGAATCAGCCCCAGCATTTT	TRBV4-3	TRBJ1-5	-	-
CASSFSRGVPDLAGLRHEQFF	TGTGCCAGCAGCTTCTCTAGGGGGGTGCCTGACTTAGCGGGGTTACGACATGAGCAGTTCTTC	TRBV11-2	TRBJ2-1	few	TRBD2
CTSSLRSVNEQYF	TGTACCAGCAGCTTGAGGAGCGTCAATGAGCAGTACTTC	TRBV5-6	TRBJ2-5	-	-
CASSLSLAGGPSGANVLTF	TGTGCCAGCAGCTTAAGTCTAGCGGGAGGGCCATCCGGGGCCAACGTCCTGACTTTC	TRBV7-2	TRBJ2-6	-	TRBD2
CASSYRGTEGETQYF	TGTGCCAGCAGTTACAGAGGGACCGAGGGGGAGACCCAGTACTTC	TRBV6-5	TRBJ2-5	-	-
CASSAGLAGRQEETQYF	TGCGCCAGCAGCGCGGGACTAGCGGGAAGACAAGAAGAGACCCAGTACTTC	TRBV5-1	TRBJ2-5	few	TRBD2
CASSLELAKKTQYF	TGTGCCAGCAGCTTAGAACTAGCGAAGAAGACCCAGTACTTC	TRBV7-9	TRBJ2-5	few	TRBD2
CASSRLGGKETQYF	TGTGCCAGCAGCCGGCTAGGGGGGAAAGAGACCCAGTACTTC	TRBV12-3/TRBV12-4	TRBJ2-5	-	-
CASSFETGNNSPLHF	TGTGCCAGCAGTTTTGAGACAGGGAACAATTCACCCCTCCACTTT	TRBV12-3/TRBV12-4	TRBJ1-6	-	TRBD1
CASSRTSGAQDTQYF	TGTGCCAGCAGTCGGACTAGCGGGGCACAGGATACGCAGTATTTT	TRBV6-5	TRBJ2-3	-	TRBD2
CASSQDASFTDTQYF	TGCGCCAGCAGCCAAGACGCTAGCTTCACAGATACGCAGTATTTT	TRBV4-3	TRBJ2-3	-	-
CASSSSEAYEQYF	TGTGCCAGCAGTTCCTCCGAAGCCTACGAGCAGTACTTC	TRBV27	TRBJ2-7	few	-
CASSARGSETQYF	TGCGCCAGCAGCGCCCGCGGGAGTGAAACGCAGTATTTT	TRBV5-1	TRBJ2-3	-	TRBD2
CASSTGYTDTQYF	TGTGCCAGCAGTACTGGGTACACAGATACGCAGTATTTT	TRBV7-2	TRBJ2-3	few	-
CASSPLGAGGRADTQYF	TGTGCCAGCAGCCCCCTTGGAGCGGGAGGTCGGGCAGATACGCAGTATTTT	TRBV4-2	TRBJ2-3	-	TRBD2
CASSLAEGGYNEQFF	TGCGCCAGCAGCTTGGCCGAGGGGGGCTACAATGAGCAGTTCTTC	TRBV5-1	TRBJ2-1	once	-
CASSHLDRDYGYTF	TGCGCCAGCAGCCATCTCGACAGGGACTATGGCTACACCTTC	TRBV4-3	TRBJ1-2	-	TRBD1
CAGSYPGQGGAEAFF	TGTGCCGGCAGTTACCCCGGACAGGGTGGGGCTGAAGCTTTCTTT	TRBV6-6	TRBJ1-1	-	TRBD1
CASSDFAGGPPEQFF	TGTGCCAGCAGTGACTTTGCGGGAGGCCCACCCGAGCAGTTCTTC	TRBV2	TRBJ2-1	-	TRBD2
CASRTQYEQYF	TGTGCCAGCAGGACCCAATACGAGCAGTACTTC	TRBV27	TRBJ2-7	few	-
CASTRDGTEAFF	TGTGCCAGCACTCGGGACGGCACTGAAGCTTTCTTT	TRBV6-1	TRBJ1-1	few	-
CASSETGTHEQYF	TGTGCCAGCAGCGAGACAGGCACCCACGAGCAGTACTTC	TRBV6-4	TRBJ2-7	-	-
CASSRLTGKANEKLFF	TGCGCCAGCAGCCGATTGACAGGCAAGGCTAATGAAAAACTGTTTTTT	TRBV4-3	TRBJ1-4	few	-
CASSVTSGITEEQYF	TGTGCCAGCAGCGTGACTAGCGGGATAACGGAAGAGCAGTACTTC	TRBV7-2	TRBJ2-7	-	TRBD2
CASSPLGQGFDEQYF	TGCGCCAGCAGCCCCCTGGGACAGGGATTCGACGAGCAGTACTTC	TRBV4-1	TRBJ2-7	few	TRBD1
CASSDMGMNTEAFF	TGTGCCAGCAGTGACATGGGGATGAACACTGAAGCTTTCTTT	TRBV2	TRBJ1-1	few	-
CASSQDRPTGYTF	TGTGCCAGCAGCCAAGATCGGCCGACCGGCTACACCTTC	TRBV3-1	TRBJ1-2	few	-
CASGRPREQRSYNEQFF	TGTGCCAGCGGACGTCCGCGGGAGCAGCGGTCCTACAATGAGCAGTTCTTC	TRBV7-2	TRBJ2-1	-	TRBD2
CASSKTGGEAYEQYF	TGTGCCAGCAGTAAGACTGGCGGGGAAGCCTACGAGCAGTACTTC	TRBV7-2	TRBJ2-7	-	-
CASSQDLVSTDTQYF	TGCGCCAGCAGCCAGGATTTAGTGAGCACAGATACGCAGTATTTT	TRBV4-3	TRBJ2-3	-	-
CASSPGTRFYNEQFF	TGTGCCAGCAGCCCAGGGACGAGATTCTACAATGAGCAGTTCTTC	TRBV7-2	TRBJ2-1	few	-
CSARDRTGGNSPLHF	TGCAGTGCTAGAGATCGAACAGGGGGTAATTCACCCCTCCACTTT	TRBV20-1	TRBJ1-6	-	TRBD1
CASSPGGAERYTF	TGTGCCAGCAGCCCAGGGGGCGCAGAGCGCTACACCTTC	TRBV7-9	TRBJ1-2	-	TRBD1
CAGSYGGGASSYEQYF	TGTGCCGGCAGTTACGGGGGTGGGGCCAGCTCCTACGAGCAGTACTTC	TRBV6-5	TRBJ2-7	once	-
CASSLDNEQFF	TGTGCCAGCAGCCTGGACAATGAGCAGTTCTTC	TRBV11-3	TRBJ2-1	many	-
CASSQVRADTQYF	TGTGCCAGCAGCCAAGTTCGGGCAGATACGCAGTATTTT	TRBV4-2	TRBJ2-3	few	-
CSVGSSGANVLTF	TGCAGCGTTGGTAGCTCTGGGGCCAACGTCCTGACTTTC	TRBV29-1	TRBJ2-6	-	-
CSARDHGETQYF	TGCAGTGCTAGAGATCATGGGGAGACCCAGTACTTC	TRBV20-1	TRBJ2-5	few	-
CSVRTGGYEQYF	TGCAGCGTTCGCACAGGGGGATACGAGCAGTACTTC	TRBV29-1	TRBJ2-7	-	TRBD1
CASSFHDSNQPQHF	TGTGCCAGCAGTTTCCATGATAGCAATCAGCCCCAGCATTTT	TRBV12-3/TRBV12-4	TRBJ1-5	-	-
CSVSSPQFNEQFF	TGCAGCGTATCTAGCCCTCAATTCAATGAGCAGTTCTTC	TRBV29-1	TRBJ2-1	-	-
CSARSRGGTYEQYF	TGCAGTGCTAGGTCGCGAGGGGGAACCTACGAGCAGTACTTC	TRBV20-1	TRBJ2-7	-	-
CSAFSKGYTF	TGCAGCGCGTTCTCGAAAGGCTACACCTTC	TRBV29-1	TRBJ1-2	once	-
CATSDRGLAGDEQFF	TGTGCCACCAGTGATAGGGGACTAGCGGGAGATGAGCAGTTCTTC	TRBV24-1	TRBJ2-1	-	TRBD2
CAISEGGHEAFF	TGTGCCATCAGTGAGGGGGGACATGAAGCTTTCTTT	TRBV10-3	TRBJ1-1	few	-
CASSLLGRGGRYGGETQYF	TGTGCCAGCAGTTTACTGGGGCGGGGCGGGAGGTACGGTGGAGAGACCCAGTACTTC	TRBV12-3/TRBV12-4	TRBJ2-5	many	TRBD2
CASSQRKQYF	TGTGCCAGCAGTCAAAGGAAGCAGTACTTC	TRBV28	TRBJ2-7	-	-
CSARHTGARGDTQYF	TGCAGTGCTAGACACACAGGGGCCAGGGGGGATACGCAGTATTTT	TRBV20-1	TRBJ2-3	-	TRBD1
CASSLRTHAEAFF	TGTGCCAGCAGCCTACGGACTCACGCTGAAGCTTTCTTT	TRBV13	TRBJ1-1	-	-